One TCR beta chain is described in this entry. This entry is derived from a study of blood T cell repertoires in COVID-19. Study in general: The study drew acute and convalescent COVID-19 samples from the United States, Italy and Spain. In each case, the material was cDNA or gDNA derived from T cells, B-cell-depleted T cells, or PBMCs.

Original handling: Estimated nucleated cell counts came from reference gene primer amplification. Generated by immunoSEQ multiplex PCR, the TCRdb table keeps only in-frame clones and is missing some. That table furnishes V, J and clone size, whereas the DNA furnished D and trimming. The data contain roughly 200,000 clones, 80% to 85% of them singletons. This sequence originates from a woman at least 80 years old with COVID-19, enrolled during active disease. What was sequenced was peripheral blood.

For the CDR3, the DNA is TGTGCCAGCAGTGATCGGACTAGCGGACAATCGCAGTATTTT. Translation gives CASSDRTSGQSQYF. The chain has TRBV5-4 and TRBJ2-3; 10 bases agree with TRBD2. V trimming: 5 bases; J trimming: 10 bases; junction bases outside the gene matches: 10. The CDR3 extends over 14 amino acids. CDR1 is SGHNT and CDR2 is YYREEE in the germline V gene (reference sequence).